The 18 T cell receptor beta chains given below trace back to one sample, sequenced in a study of T cells in Graves' hyperthyroidism and ophthalmopathy. Amplified regions were TCR beta CDR3 sequences from RNA transcripts. The TCR CDR3 was amplified in a first-round RT-PCR using the HTBI primer set. TCRdb re-derived calls from the multiplex PCR reads in MiXCR, one entry per CDR3 protein. The sample lists about 570,000 distinct CDR3 sequences; 12% to 15% were seen once. Material: blood. These receptors were taken from a woman in her forties with Graves' hyperthyroidism.

This clonotype was counted between two and nine times. The chain links TRBV27 to TRBJ1-4, with D unclear. The germline V and J ends were trimmed by 2 bases and 7 bases, with 14 bases remaining between them. Germline CDR1 is MNHEY and CDR2 is SMNVEV (reference sequence). The CDR3 totals 15 residues. CDR3 sequence (DNA): TGTGCCAGCAGTTTAAGTAGAGGCATCTTTGAAAAACTGTTTTTT. Translating it yields CASSLSRGIFEKLFF.

The rearrangement joins TRBV12-3 or TRBV12-4 to TRBJ2-5; 10 bases agree with TRBD2. This CDR3 region has 16 residues. After removal of 7 bases from V and 5 bases from J, the junction contained 13 bases not matched to a gene. This chain's CDR3 is CASTKFLAGGVETQYF. CDR3 in DNA: TGTGCCAGCACCAAGTTTTTAGCGGGAGGTGTGGAGACCCAGTACTTC.

This clonotype was detected many times. The chain is built from TRBV28 and TRBJ1-1; unclear D gene. The CDR3 loop spans 14 amino acids. In germline, CDR1 is MDHEN, CDR2 SYDVKM. V was cut by 3 bases and J by 5 bases, with 13 bases left in between. CDR3 residues: CASSFVETGTEAFF. CDR3 bases: TGTGCCAGCAGTTTTGTGGAAACTGGGACTGAAGCTTTCTTT.

To note about this clonotype: A junction boundary mismatches the germline segment, possibly from a read error. V is TRBV5-1 and J is TRBJ2-2; the match to TRBD2 covers 8 bases. The CDR3 is 19 amino acids. The V gene's germline CDR1 is SGHRS and CDR2 YFSETQ. This CDR3 is CASSLMGAGAGVDTGELFF. CDR3 coding DNA: TGCGCCAGCAGCTTGATGGGGGCAGGAGCGGGAGTTGACACCGGAGAGCTGTTTTTT. Combining the CDR3 with reference TRBV5-1 and TRBJ2-2 gives the whole variable domain KAGVTQTPRYLIKTRGQQVTLSCSPISGHRSVSWYQQTPGQGLQFLFEYFSETQRNKGNFPGRFSGRQFSNSRSEMNVSTLELGDSALYLCASSLMGAGAGVDTGELFFGEGSRLTVL.

This clonotype was found many times. The chain couples TRBV7-9 to TRBJ2-1; D might be TRBD1 (6 bases). Germline CDR1 is SEHNR and CDR2 is FQNEAQ (reference sequence). This CDR3 has 13 residues. The V gene lost 4 bases and the J gene lost 8 bases, with 12 bases spanning the gap. The CDR3 coding sequence is TGTGCCAGCAGCTCACCACAGGGCGATGAGCAGTTCTTC. It codes for CASSSPQGDEQFF.

The rearrangement uses TRBV13 and TRBJ2-5; D perhaps matches TRBD2 (5 bases). This CDR3 has 13 amino acids. V lost 2 bases to trimming and J lost 5 bases, with 9 bases between them. The V gene's germline CDR1 is PRHDT and CDR2 FYEKMQ (reference sequence). The CDR3 is CASSLTGNETQYF. Here the CDR3 DNA reads TGTGCCAGCAGCTTAACCGGGAACGAGACCCAGTACTTC.

This clonotype was detected many times. The chain carries TRBV12-3 or TRBV12-4 and TRBJ2-4; D not certain. Trimming stripped 3 bases from V and 2 bases from J, with 8 bases between. The CDR3 covers 14 residues. CDR3 sequence reads: CASSFQWSKNIQYF. In DNA form, the CDR3 reads TGTGCCAGCAGTTTTCAGTGGTCCAAAAACATTCAGTACTTC.

A few counts support this clonotype. A much more abundant neighbour one base away suggests this may be a read error. The rearrangement joins TRBV20-1 to TRBJ2-4, with 11 bases aligning to TRBD1. The CDR3 runs to 14 residues. V shed 1 base, J shed 6 bases, and the junction held 2 bases outside the gene matches. The germline gives CDR1 DFQATT, CDR2 SNEGSKA (reference sequence). CDR3 bases: TGCAGTGCTAGAGGGACAGGGGGCGTAAACATTCAGTACTTC. Its protein product is CSARGTGGVNIQYF.

The CDR3 DNA is TGTGCCAGCAGCCTCTCCCAAGATACGCAGTATTTT. Its protein is CASSLSQDTQYF. The chain combines TRBV9 with TRBJ2-3; D unresolved. The CDR3 loop spans 12 amino acids. V was clipped by 4 bases and J by 5 bases, with 8 bases between them. Germline V gives CDR1 SGDLS, CDR2 YYNGEE.

This clonotype has at least ten counts. The chain has TRBV7-3 and TRBJ2-3, with D hard to call. Germline loops: CDR1 SGHTA, CDR2 FQGTGA. The germline V and J ends were trimmed by 2 bases and 7 bases, with 4 bases remaining between them. The CDR3 covers 11 residues. The CDR3, as DNA: TGTGCCAGCAGCTTAGGGTATACGCAGTATTTT. Protein sequence: CASSLGYTQYF.

Ten or more counts support this clonotype. The chain joins TRBV5-1 to TRBJ1-1; D is unclear. This CDR3 comprises 13 residues. Germline V gene data show CDR1 as SGHRS and CDR2 as YFSETQ. V was pared by 7 bases and J by 1 base, with 11 bases between. The CDR3 region is CASSFEQNTEAFF. In DNA form, the CDR3 reads TGCGCCAGCTCATTCGAGCAGAACACTGAAGCTTTCTTT.

This clonotype was observed at least ten times. J is TRBJ1-5 and V is TRBV28, with D possibly TRBD1 on 6 matching bases. The CDR3 extends over 15 amino acids. The germline V and J ends were trimmed by 6 bases and 6 bases, with 18 bases remaining between them. Per germline, CDR1 MDHEN and CDR2 SYDVKM. DNA of the CDR3: TGTGCCAGCAGAGGGGGGGCAGGGAAGGGTCAGCCCCAGCATTTT. Encoded protein: CASRGGAGKGQPQHF. The variable domain in full, with the rest retrieved from reference TRBV28 and TRBJ1-5, is DVKVTQSSRYLVKRTGEKVFLECVQDMDHENMFWYRQDPGLGLRLIYFSYDVKMKEKGDIPEGYSVSREKKERFSLILESASTNQTSMYLCASRGGAGKGQPQHFGDGTRLSIL.

This clonotype was recorded at least ten times. The rearrangement links TRBV28 to TRBJ1-2, with a possible D match to TRBD1 (5 bases). The CDR3 length is 12 residues. Trimming cost V 5 bases and J 7 bases, with 11 bases left between them. Germline CDR1 MDHEN, CDR2 SYDVKM. CDR3 protein: CASSGGVFGYTF. In DNA, the CDR3 is TGTGCCAGCAGTGGAGGGGTCTTTGGCTACACCTTC.

This clonotype was counted at least ten times. V and J are TRBV3-1 and TRBJ1-1; a weak D match, TRBD1 (5 bases). Trimming stripped 3 bases from V and 1 base from J, with 12 bases between. This CDR3 has 15 amino acids. Germline CDR1 LGHDT, CDR2 YNNKEL (reference sequence). The CDR3 protein is CASSHPGTANTEAFF. For the CDR3, the DNA is TGTGCCAGCAGCCATCCCGGGACGGCGAACACTGAAGCTTTCTTT.

This clonotype was observed at least ten times. The V and J genes are TRBV5-1 and TRBJ2-2, with D maybe TRBD2 (5 bases). Trimming removed 0 bases at V and 1 base at J, with 16 bases between. Germline CDR1 is SGHRS and CDR2 is YFSETQ. There are 18 residues in the CDR3. This CDR3 reads CASSLEGVGRGNTGELFF. CDR3 bases: TGCGCCAGCAGCTTGGAAGGTGTCGGACGGGGGAACACCGGGGAGCTGTTTTTT.

The genes are TRBV30 and TRBJ2-7; D call uncertain. This CDR3 spans 14 amino acids. V shed 0 bases and J shed 0 bases, with 9 bases lying between them. CDR1 GTSNPN and CDR2 SVGIG come from the germline V gene (reference sequence). The DNA of the CDR3 is TGTGCCTGGAGTGTATTCTCGCACTCCTACGAGCAGTACTTC. Its translation: CAWSVFSHSYEQYF.

V is TRBV6-1 and J is TRBJ2-2, with TRBD2 identical over 10 bases. The CDR3 totals 16 residues. Germline V gene sequence: CDR1 MNHNS, CDR2 SASEGT. V dropped 5 bases and J dropped 5; count of bases not matched to a gene: 8. CDR3 DNA sequence: TGTGCCAGCAGTTCCCTCGGGACTAGCGAGACCGGGGAGCTGTTTTTT. It codes for CASSSLGTSETGELFF.

This clonotype has ten or more counts. The CDR3 nucleotides are TGCAGTGCTAGTGGTAGCGGGAGAGGGGCCACCGGGGAGCTGTTTTTT. Its translation is CSASGSGRGATGELFF. The chain is built from TRBV20-1 and TRBJ2-2; 9 bases line up with TRBD2. The V segment lost 3 bases and the J segment 4 bases; nucleotides outside the gene matches: 9. This CDR3 region has 16 residues. The V gene's germline CDR1 is DFQATT and CDR2 SNEGSKA (reference sequence).